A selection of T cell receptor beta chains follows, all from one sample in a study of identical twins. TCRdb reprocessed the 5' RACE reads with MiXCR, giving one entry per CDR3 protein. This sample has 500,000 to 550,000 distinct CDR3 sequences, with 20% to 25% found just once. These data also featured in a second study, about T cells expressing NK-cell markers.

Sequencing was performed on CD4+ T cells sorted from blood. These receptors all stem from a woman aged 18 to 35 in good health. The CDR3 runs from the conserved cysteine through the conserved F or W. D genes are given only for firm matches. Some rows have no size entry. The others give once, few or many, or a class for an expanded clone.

cdr3_aa: CASRRLMNTEAFF; cdr3_nt: TGTGCCAGCAGAAGGCTAATGAACACTGAAGCTTTCTTT; v_call: TRBV12-3/TRBV12-4; clone_size: NA; d_call: NA; j_call: TRBJ1-1
cdr3_aa: CASSLSGNRNEQFF; cdr3_nt: TGTGCCAGCAGTCTAAGCGGGAATCGCAATGAGCAGTTCTTC; v_call: TRBV12-3/TRBV12-4; clone_size: NA; d_call: TRBD2; j_call: TRBJ2-1
cdr3_aa: CSARVARDNSPLHF; cdr3_nt: TGCAGTGCTAGAGTTGCCAGGGATAATTCACCCCTCCACTTT; v_call: TRBV20-1; clone_size: NA; d_call: NA; j_call: TRBJ1-6
cdr3_aa: CASSSRSSGANVLTF; cdr3_nt: TGTGCCAGCAGCTCGCGAAGCTCTGGGGCCAACGTCCTGACTTTC; v_call: TRBV12-3/TRBV12-4; clone_size: few; d_call: NA; j_call: TRBJ2-6
cdr3_aa: CSARWLAYNEQFF; cdr3_nt: TGCAGTGCTAGATGGCTAGCTTACAATGAGCAGTTCTTC; v_call: TRBV20-1; clone_size: few; d_call: NA; j_call: TRBJ2-1
cdr3_aa: CASSFAPRGYEQYF; cdr3_nt: TGCGCCAGCAGCTTTGCCCCTCGAGGTTACGAGCAGTACTTC; v_call: TRBV5-1; clone_size: many; d_call: NA; j_call: TRBJ2-7
cdr3_aa: CASSLVSGYSSYNEQFF; cdr3_nt: TGCGCCAGCAGCTTGGTGTCTGGCTATAGCTCCTACAATGAGCAGTTCTTC; v_call: TRBV5-1; clone_size: few; d_call: NA; j_call: TRBJ2-1
cdr3_aa: CASSERTVTGELFF; cdr3_nt: TGTGCCAGCAGTGAAAGGACAGTTACCGGGGAGCTGTTTTTT; v_call: TRBV6-1; clone_size: NA; d_call: NA; j_call: TRBJ2-2
cdr3_aa: CASRSGGGGDTQYF; cdr3_nt: TGTGCCAGTCGGAGTGGAGGGGGCGGAGATACGCAGTATTTT; v_call: TRBV19; clone_size: NA; d_call: NA; j_call: TRBJ2-3
cdr3_aa: CSANPLDRNYEQYF; cdr3_nt: TGCAGTGCTAACCCACTGGACAGGAACTACGAGCAGTACTTC; v_call: TRBV20-1; clone_size: many; d_call: TRBD1; j_call: TRBJ2-7
cdr3_aa: CASSYATSNQPQHF; cdr3_nt: TGTGCCAGCTCATACGCGACCAGCAATCAGCCCCAGCATTTT; v_call: TRBV18; clone_size: NA; d_call: NA; j_call: TRBJ1-5
cdr3_aa: CASSLMAGGFYEQYF; cdr3_nt: TGCGCCAGCAGCTTGATGGCAGGGGGGTTCTACGAGCAGTACTTC; v_call: TRBV5-1; clone_size: NA; d_call: NA; j_call: TRBJ2-7
cdr3_aa: CSAPKDGSSYEQYF; cdr3_nt: TGCAGTGCTCCAAAGGACGGAAGCTCCTACGAGCAGTACTTC; v_call: TRBV20-1; clone_size: few; d_call: NA; j_call: TRBJ2-7
cdr3_aa: CSARGWKGRGGALNTEAFF; cdr3_nt: TGCAGTGCTAGAGGCTGGAAGGGTCGGGGGGGCGCGTTGAACACTGAAGCTTTCTTT; v_call: TRBV20-1; clone_size: NA; d_call: NA; j_call: TRBJ1-1
cdr3_aa: CSVEPWDRGQGGELFF; cdr3_nt: TGCAGCGTCGAACCCTGGGACAGGGGGCAAGGCGGGGAGCTGTTTTTT; v_call: TRBV29-1; clone_size: NA; d_call: TRBD1; j_call: TRBJ2-2
cdr3_aa: CSARVTSGSPDTQYF; cdr3_nt: TGCAGTGCTAGAGTTACTAGCGGGAGCCCAGATACGCAGTATTTT; v_call: TRBV20-1; clone_size: NA; d_call: TRBD2; j_call: TRBJ2-3
cdr3_aa: CASSLASTSGSSYNEQFF; cdr3_nt: TGCGCCAGCAGCTTGGCTTCGACTAGCGGGAGCTCCTACAATGAGCAGTTCTTC; v_call: TRBV5-1; clone_size: NA; d_call: TRBD2; j_call: TRBJ2-1
cdr3_aa: CASTASTGGSDTQYF; cdr3_nt: TGTGCCAGCACCGCCTCGACAGGGGGAAGCGATACGCAGTATTTT; v_call: TRBV7-6; clone_size: few; d_call: TRBD1; j_call: TRBJ2-3
cdr3_aa: CASSSVNRQGTQYF; cdr3_nt: TGTGCCAGCAGCTCGGTGAACCGCCAAGGGACCCAGTACTTC; v_call: TRBV7-6; clone_size: NA; d_call: NA; j_call: TRBJ2-5
cdr3_aa: CASSHTQGGYGYTF; cdr3_nt: TGTGCCAGCAGCCACACGCAGGGGGGGTATGGCTACACCTTC; v_call: TRBV12-3/TRBV12-4; clone_size: NA; d_call: TRBD1; j_call: TRBJ1-2
cdr3_aa: CASSLGLSMDYGYTF; cdr3_nt: TGTGCCAGCAGCTTGGGTCTCTCTATGGACTATGGCTACACCTTC; v_call: TRBV5-6; clone_size: NA; d_call: NA; j_call: TRBJ1-2
cdr3_aa: CASSFLGEQYF; cdr3_nt: TGTGCCAGCAGCTTTCTTGGCGAGCAGTACTTC; v_call: TRBV5-5; clone_size: few; d_call: NA; j_call: TRBJ2-7